This T cell receptor beta chain was identified during a study of blood T cell repertoires in COVID-19. In the original workflow: Estimation of nucleated cell counts relied on the amplification of reference gene primers. Assay: immunoSEQ multiplex PCR; the TCRdb copy retains only in-frame clones and omits some. The V and J calls and the clone size are those of that table, but D and trimming were determined from the DNA. The table lists 200,000 to 250,000 clones, roughly 84% of them singletons. The trim removed 6 bases at V and 7 bases at J, leaving 10 bases unmatched. The CDR3 spans 14 residues. Per the germline V gene, CDR1 is MNHNY and CDR2 is SVGAGI (reference sequence).

Input material: peripheral blood. This sequence was found in a man aged 35-49 years with acute or convalescent COVID-19. The chain uses TRBV6-6 and TRBJ1-2; TRBD1 matches at 8 bases. CDR3 residues: CASSPDRGKGGYTF. CDR3 nucleotides: TGTGCCAGCAGCCCCGACAGGGGAAAGGGTGGCTACACCTTC.